This entry describes one T cell receptor beta chain. Germline lookup yields CDR1 MNHEY and CDR2 SMNVEV (reference sequence). There are 15 residues in the CDR3. Trimming pared 3 bases from V and 3 bases from J, leaving 11 bases between. Authors' processing steps: The assay estimated nucleated cells by amplifying reference gene primers. Clones were read by immunoSEQ multiplex PCR, and TCRdb kept only the in-frame ones, dropping some. The V and J calls and the clone size are those of that table, but D and trimming were determined from the DNA. This repertoire shows hundreds of thousands of clones, roughly four fifths found once; its top ten account for approximately 4.5%. This sample is part of a study of blood T cell repertoires in COVID-19. Study in general: Some COVID-19 samples were acute and others convalescent; all came from the United States, Italy and Spain. T cells, B-cell-depleted T cells, or PBMCs supplied cDNA or gDNA.

Sequencing was performed on peripheral blood. This sequence joins TRBV27 and TRBJ1-4, with unresolved D. This clonotype was sampled from a woman aged 70-85 years with acute or convalescent COVID-19. The CDR3 spells CASSFLGASNEKLFF. CDR3 DNA: TGTGCCAGCAGTTTTTTAGGAGCCTCTAATGAAAAACTGTTTTTT.